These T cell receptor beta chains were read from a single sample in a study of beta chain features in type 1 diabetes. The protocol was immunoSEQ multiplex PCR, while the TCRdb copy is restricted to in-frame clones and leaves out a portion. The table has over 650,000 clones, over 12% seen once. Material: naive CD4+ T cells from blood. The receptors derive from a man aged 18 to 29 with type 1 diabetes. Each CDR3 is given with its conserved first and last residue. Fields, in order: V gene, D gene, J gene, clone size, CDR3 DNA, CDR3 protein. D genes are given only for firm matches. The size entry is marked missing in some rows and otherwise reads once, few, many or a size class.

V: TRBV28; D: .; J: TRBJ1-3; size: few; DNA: TGTGCCGCCCGGGGAAACACCATATATTTT; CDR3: CAARGNTIYF
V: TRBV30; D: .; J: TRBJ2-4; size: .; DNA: TGTGCCTGGAGTGTAGGGGGGAACATTCAGTACTTC; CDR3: CAWSVGGNIQYF
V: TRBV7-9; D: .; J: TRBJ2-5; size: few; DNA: TGTGCCTCGGCGGTAGCGGAAGAGACCCAGTACTTC; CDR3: CASAVAEETQYF
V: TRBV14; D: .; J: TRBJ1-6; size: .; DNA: TGTGCCAGCAGCCAAGGGGTCAGAACTAATTCACCCCTCCACTTT; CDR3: CASSQGVRTNSPLHF
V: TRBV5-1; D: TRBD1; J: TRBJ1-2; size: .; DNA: TGCGCCAGCAGCTTGGGGCGGACAGGGGGCGCGAATGGCTACACCTTC; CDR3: CASSLGRTGGANGYTF
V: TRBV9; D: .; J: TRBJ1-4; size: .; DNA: TGTGCCAGCACCAAGCGGGGGACTGAAAAACTGTTTTTT; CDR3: CASTKRGTEKLFF
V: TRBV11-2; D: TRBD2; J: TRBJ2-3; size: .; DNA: TGTGCCAGCAGCTTCAGACTAGCGGACAGCACAGATACGCAGTATTTT; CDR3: CASSFRLADSTDTQYF
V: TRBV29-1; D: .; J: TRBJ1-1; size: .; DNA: TGCAGCGTTAAGGGACAATCGAAGGCTTTCTTT; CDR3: CSVKGQSKAFF
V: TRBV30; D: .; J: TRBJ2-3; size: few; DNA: TGTGCCTGGAGAGGACTAAGCACAGATACGCAGTATTTT; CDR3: CAWRGLSTDTQYF
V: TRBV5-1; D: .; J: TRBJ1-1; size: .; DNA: TGCGCCAGCAGCAGCCCACAGGACACTGAAGCTTTCTTT; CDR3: CASSSPQDTEAFF
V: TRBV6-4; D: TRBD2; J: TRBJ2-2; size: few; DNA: TGTGCCAGCAGTCCGCGGGAGGGTAACACCGGGGAGCTGTTTTTT; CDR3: CASSPREGNTGELFF
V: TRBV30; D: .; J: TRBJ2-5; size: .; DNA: TGTGCCTGGGGGAGGAGGGCCCAAGAGACCCAGTACTTC; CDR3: CAWGRRAQETQYF
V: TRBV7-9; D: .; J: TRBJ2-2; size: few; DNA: TGTGCCAGCAGCTCGGACGCCTCCCGGGAGCTGTTTTTT; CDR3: CASSSDASRELFF